This T cell receptor (beta chain) came from a study of blood T cells in healthy people across ages. Looked up from germline, CDR1 is MNHEY and CDR2 is SVGAGI. Trimming left V 6 bases short and J 4 bases short, with 16 bases between. The CDR3 sequence is 15 residues long. The use of a sample-barcoded 5' primer and a J-beta primer mix characterized a second PCR of 7 to 11 cycles. Using its own MiXCR run on the 5' RACE reads, TCRdb lists one record per CDR3 protein. In the table there are hundreds of thousands of distinct CDR3 sequences, approximately 47% of which are singletons. This clonotype was obtained from a man in his sixties in good health. Input material: blood. This chain links TRBV6-5 with TRBJ2-1; D possibly uses TRBD1 or TRBD2 (5 bases each). The CDR3 reads CASSTRWGRYNEQFF. CDR3 DNA: TGTGCCAGCAGCACCCGATGGGGGAGATACAATGAGCAGTTCTTC.